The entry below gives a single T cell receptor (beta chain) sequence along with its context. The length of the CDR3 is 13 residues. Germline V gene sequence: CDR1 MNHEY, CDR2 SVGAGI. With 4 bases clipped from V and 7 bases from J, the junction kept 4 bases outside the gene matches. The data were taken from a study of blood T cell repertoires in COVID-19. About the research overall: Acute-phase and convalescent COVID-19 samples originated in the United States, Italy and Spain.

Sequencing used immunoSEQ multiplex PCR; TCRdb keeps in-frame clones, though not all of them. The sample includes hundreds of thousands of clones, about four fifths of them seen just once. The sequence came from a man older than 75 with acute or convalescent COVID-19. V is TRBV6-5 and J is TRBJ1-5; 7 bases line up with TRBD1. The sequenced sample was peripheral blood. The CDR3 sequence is CASSFQQGQPQHF. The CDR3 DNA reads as TGTGCCAGCAGTTTCCAACAGGGGCAGCCCCAGCATTTT.